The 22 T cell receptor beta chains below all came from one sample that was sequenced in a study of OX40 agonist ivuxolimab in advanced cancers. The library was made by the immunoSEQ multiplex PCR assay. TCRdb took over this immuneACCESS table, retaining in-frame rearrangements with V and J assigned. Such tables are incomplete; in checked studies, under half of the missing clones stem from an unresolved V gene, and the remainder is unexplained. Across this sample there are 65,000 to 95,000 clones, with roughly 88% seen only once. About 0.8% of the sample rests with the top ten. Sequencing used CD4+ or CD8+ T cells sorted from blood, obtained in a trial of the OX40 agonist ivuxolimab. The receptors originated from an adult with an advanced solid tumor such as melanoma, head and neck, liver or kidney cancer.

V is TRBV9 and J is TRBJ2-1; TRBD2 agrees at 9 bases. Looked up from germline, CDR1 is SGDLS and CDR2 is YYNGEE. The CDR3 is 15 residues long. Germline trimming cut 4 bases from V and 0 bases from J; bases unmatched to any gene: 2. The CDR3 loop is CASSSSGSSYNEQFF. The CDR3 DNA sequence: TGTGCCAGCAGCAGTAGCGGGAGCTCCTACAATGAGCAGTTCTTC.

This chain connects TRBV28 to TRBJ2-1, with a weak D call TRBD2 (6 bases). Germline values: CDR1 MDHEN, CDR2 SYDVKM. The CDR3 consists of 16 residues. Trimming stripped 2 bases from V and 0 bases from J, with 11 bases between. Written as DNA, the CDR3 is TGTGCCAGCAGTTTAGCGGGGCAGGGCTCCTACAATGAGCAGTTCTTC. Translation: CASSLAGQGSYNEQFF.

The CDR3 reads CASSGTGEISAGNTIYF. The CDR3 nucleotides are TGTGCCAGTAGTGGGACAGGTGAAATCTCTGCCGGAAACACCATATATTTT. The chain couples TRBV19 to TRBJ1-3; 8 bases are shared with TRBD1. The germline CDR1 and CDR2 sequences are LNHDA and SQIVND (reference sequence). CDR3 length: 17 amino acids. V trimming: 5 bases; J trimming: 4 bases; junction bases outside the gene matches: 13.

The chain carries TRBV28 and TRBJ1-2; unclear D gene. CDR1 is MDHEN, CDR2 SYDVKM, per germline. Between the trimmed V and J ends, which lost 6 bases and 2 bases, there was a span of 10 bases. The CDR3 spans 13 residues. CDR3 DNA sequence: TGTGCCAGCAGGGTGACCGCGAACTATGGCTACACCTTC. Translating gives CASRVTANYGYTF.

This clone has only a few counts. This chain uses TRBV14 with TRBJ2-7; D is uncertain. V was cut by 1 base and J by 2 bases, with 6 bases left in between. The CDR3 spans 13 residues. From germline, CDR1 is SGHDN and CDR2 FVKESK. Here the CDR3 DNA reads TGTGCCAGCAGCCAAGGTTGGACCTACGAGCAGTACTTC. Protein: CASSQGWTYEQYF.

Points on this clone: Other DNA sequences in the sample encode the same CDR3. The CDR3: CASSPYNEQFF. CDR3 sequence (DNA): TGTGCCAGCAGCCCCTACAATGAGCAGTTCTTC. The rearrangement links TRBV2 to TRBJ2-1; unclear D gene. In germline, CDR1 is SNHLY, CDR2 FYNNEI. The V end lost 6 bases, the J end lost 2 bases, and 2 bases lay between the germline ends. The CDR3 totals 11 residues.

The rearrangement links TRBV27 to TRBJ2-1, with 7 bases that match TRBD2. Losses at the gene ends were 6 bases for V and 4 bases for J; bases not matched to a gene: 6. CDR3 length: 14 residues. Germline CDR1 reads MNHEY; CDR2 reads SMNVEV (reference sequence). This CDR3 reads CASRGGGRYNEQFF. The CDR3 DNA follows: TGTGCCAGCAGGGGGGGAGGGAGATACAATGAGCAGTTCTTC.

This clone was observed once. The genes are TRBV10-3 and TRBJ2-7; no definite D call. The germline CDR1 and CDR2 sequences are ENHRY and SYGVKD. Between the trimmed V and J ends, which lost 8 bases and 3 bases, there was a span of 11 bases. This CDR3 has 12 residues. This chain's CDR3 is CAIGRDNYEQYF. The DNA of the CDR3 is TGTGCCATCGGACGTGACAACTACGAGCAGTACTTC.

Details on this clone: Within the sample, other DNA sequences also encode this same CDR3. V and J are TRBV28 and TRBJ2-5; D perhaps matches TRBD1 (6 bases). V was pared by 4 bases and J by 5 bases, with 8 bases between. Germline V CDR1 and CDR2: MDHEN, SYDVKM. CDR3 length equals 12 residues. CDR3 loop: CASSSGVETQYF. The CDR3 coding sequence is TGTGCCAGCAGTTCAGGGGTTGAGACCCAGTACTTC.

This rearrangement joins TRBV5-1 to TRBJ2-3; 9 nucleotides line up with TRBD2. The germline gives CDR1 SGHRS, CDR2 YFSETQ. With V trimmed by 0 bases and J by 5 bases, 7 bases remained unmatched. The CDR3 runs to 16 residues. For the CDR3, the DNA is TGCGCCAGCAGCTTGGTTGGCGGGAGGGGAGGAGATACGCAGTATTTT. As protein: CASSLVGGRGGDTQYF.

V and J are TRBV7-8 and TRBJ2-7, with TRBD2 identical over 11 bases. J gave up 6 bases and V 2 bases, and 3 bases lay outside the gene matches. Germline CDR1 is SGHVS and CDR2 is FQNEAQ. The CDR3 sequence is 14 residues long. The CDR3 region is CASSLPSGRSEQYF. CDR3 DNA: TGTGCCAGCAGCTTACCTAGCGGGAGGTCCGAGCAGTACTTC.

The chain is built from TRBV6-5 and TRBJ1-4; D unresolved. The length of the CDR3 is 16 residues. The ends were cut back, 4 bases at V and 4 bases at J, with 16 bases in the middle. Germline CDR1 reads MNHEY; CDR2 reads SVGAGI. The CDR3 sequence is CASSFRQPSINEKLFF. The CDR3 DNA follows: TGTGCCAGCAGTTTTCGACAACCCTCAATTAATGAAAAACTGTTTTTT.

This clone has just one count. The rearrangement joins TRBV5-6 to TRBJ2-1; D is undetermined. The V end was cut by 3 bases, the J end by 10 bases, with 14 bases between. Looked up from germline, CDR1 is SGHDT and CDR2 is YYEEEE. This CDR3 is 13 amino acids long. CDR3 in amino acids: CASSSDRRGEQFF. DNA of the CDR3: TGTGCCAGCAGCTCCGACCGTAGAGGAGAGCAGTTCTTC.

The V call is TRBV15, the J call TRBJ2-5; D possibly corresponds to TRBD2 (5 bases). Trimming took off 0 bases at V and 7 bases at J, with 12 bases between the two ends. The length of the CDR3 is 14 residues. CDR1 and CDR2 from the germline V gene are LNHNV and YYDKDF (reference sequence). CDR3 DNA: TGTGCCACCAGCAGAGATCTGGGGAGTGGGACCCAGTACTTC. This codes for CATSRDLGSGTQYF.

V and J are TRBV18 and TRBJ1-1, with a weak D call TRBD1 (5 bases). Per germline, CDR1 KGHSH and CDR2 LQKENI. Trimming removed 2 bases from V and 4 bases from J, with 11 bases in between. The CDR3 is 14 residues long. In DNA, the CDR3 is TGTGCCAGCTCACCAGACGGGGGGACCACTGAAGCTTTCTTT. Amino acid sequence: CASSPDGGTTEAFF.

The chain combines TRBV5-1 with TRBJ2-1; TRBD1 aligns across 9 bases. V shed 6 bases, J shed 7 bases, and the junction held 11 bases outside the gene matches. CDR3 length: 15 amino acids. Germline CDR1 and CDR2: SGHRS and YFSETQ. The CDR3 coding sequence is TGCGCCAGCAATGCCGGACAGGGGATTTTGAATGAGCAGTTCTTC. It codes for CASNAGQGILNEQFF.

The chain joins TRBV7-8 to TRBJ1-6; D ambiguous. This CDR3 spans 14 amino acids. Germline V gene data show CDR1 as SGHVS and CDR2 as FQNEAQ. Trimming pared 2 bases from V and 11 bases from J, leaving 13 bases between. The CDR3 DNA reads TGTGCCAGCAGCTTACCCCTGGTTGGGGCACCCCTCCACTTT. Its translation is CASSLPLVGAPLHF.

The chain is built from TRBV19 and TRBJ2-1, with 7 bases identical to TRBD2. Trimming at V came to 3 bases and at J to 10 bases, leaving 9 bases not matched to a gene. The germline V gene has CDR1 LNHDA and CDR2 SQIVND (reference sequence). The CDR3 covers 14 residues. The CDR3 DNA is TGTGCCAGTAGTATCAGGCGGGAGAATGGCGAGCAGTTCTTC. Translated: CASSIRRENGEQFF. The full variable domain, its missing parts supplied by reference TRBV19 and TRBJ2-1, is DGGITQSPKYLFRKEGQNVTLSCEQNLNHDAMYWYRQDPGQGLRLIYYSQIVNDFQKGDIAEGYSVSREKKESFPLTVTSAQKNPTAFYLCASSIRRENGEQFFGPGTRLTVL.

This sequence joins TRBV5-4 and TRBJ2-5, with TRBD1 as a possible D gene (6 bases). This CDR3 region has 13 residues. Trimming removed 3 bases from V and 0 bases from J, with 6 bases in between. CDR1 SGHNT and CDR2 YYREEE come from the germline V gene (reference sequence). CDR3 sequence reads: CASSWDNQETQYF. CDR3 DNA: TGTGCCAGCAGCTGGGACAACCAAGAGACCCAGTACTTC.

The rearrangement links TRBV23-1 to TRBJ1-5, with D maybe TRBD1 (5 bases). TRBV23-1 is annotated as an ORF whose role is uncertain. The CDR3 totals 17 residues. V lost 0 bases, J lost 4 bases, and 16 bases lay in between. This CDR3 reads CASSQSRRGACNQPQHF. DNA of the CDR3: TGCGCCAGCAGTCAATCGAGGAGGGGCGCGTGTAATCAGCCCCAGCATTTT.

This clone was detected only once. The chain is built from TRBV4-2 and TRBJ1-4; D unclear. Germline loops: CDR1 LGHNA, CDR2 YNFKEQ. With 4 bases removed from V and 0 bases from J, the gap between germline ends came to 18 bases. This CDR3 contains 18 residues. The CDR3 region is CASSRVLPTGATNEKLFF. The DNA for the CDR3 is TGTGCCAGCAGCCGAGTACTACCCACCGGAGCAACTAATGAAAAACTGTTTTTT.

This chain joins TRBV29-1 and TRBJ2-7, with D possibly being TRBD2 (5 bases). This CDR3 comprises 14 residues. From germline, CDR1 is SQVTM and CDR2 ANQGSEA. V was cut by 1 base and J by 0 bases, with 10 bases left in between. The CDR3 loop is CSVEVAQSSYEQYF. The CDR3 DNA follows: TGCAGCGTTGAAGTAGCGCAGAGCTCCTACGAGCAGTACTTC.